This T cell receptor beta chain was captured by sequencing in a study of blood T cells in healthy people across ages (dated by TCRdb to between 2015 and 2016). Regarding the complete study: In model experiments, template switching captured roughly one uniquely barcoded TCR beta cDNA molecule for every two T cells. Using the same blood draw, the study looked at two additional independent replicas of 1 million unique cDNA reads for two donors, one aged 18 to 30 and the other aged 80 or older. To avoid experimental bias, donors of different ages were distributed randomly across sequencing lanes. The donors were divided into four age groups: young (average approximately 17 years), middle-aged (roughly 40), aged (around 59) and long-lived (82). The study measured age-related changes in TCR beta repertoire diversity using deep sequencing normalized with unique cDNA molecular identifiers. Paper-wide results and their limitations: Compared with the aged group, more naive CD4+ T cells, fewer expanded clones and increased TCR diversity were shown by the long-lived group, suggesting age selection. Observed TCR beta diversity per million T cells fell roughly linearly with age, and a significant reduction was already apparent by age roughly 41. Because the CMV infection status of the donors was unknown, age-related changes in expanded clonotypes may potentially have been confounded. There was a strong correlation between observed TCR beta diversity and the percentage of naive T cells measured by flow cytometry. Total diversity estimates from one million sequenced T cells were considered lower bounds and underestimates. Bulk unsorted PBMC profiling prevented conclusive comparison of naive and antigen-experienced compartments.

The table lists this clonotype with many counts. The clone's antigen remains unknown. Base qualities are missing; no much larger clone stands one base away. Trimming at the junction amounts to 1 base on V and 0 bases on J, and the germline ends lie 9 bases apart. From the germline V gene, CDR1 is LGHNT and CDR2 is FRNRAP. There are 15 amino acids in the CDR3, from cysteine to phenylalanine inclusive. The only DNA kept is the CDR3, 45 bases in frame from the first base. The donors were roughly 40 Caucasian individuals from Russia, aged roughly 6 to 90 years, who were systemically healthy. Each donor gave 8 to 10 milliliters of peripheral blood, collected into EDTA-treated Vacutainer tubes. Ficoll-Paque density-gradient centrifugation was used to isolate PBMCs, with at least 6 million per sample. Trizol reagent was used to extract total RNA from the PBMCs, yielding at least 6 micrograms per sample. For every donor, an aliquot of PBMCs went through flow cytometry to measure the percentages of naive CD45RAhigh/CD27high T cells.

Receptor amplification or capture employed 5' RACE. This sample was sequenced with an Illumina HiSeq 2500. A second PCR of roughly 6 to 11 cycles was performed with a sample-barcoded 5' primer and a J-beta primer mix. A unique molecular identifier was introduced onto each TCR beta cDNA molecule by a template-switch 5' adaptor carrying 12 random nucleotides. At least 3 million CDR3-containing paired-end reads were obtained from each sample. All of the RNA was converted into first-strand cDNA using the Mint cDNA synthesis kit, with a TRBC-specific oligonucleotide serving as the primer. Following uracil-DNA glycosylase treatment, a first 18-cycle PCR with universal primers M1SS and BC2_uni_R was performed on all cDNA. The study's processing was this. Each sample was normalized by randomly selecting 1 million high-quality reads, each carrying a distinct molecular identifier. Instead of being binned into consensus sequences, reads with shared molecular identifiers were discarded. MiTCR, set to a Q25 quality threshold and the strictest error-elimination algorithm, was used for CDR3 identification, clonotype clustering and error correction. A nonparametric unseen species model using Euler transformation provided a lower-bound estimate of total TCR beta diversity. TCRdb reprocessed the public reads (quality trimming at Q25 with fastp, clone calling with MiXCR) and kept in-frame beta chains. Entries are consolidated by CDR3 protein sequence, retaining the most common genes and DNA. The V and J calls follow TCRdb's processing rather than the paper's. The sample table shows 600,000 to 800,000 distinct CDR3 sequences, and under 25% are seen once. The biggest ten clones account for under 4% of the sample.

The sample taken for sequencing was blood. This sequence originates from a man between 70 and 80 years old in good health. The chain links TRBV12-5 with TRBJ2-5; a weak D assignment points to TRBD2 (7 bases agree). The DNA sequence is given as TGTGCTAGTGGTTTGGAGGGGGGGTACCAAGAGACCCAGTACTTC. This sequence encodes CASGLEGGYQETQYF.